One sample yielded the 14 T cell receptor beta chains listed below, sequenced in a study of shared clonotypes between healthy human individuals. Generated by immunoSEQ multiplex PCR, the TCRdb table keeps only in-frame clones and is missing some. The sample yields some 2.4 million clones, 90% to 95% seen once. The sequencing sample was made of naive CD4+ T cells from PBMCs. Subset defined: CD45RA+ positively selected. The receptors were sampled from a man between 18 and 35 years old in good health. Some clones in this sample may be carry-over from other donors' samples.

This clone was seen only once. The CDR3 DNA sequence: TGTGCCAGCAGCACCCCGACAGGGCAAAATACGCAGTATTTT. As protein: CASSTPTGQNTQYF. The gene calls are TRBV5-6 and TRBJ2-3, with 7 bases identical to TRBD1. After removal of 4 bases from V and 7 bases from J, the junction contained 9 bases not matched to a gene. CDR1 and CDR2 (germline): SGHDT, YYEEEE. This CDR3 is 14 amino acids long.

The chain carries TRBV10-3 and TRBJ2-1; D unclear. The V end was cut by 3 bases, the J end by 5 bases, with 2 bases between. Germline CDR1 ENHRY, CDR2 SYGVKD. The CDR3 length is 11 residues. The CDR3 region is CAISDNNEQFF. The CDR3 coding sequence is TGTGCCATCAGTGATAACAATGAGCAGTTCTTC.

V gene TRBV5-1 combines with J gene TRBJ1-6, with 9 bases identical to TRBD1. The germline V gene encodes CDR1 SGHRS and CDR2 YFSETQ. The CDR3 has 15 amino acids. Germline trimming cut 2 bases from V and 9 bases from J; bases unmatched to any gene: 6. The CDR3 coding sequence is TGCGCCAGCAGCTTACAGGGGGCAATAGGTTCACCCCTCCACTTT. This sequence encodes CASSLQGAIGSPLHF. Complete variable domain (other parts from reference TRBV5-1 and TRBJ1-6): KAGVTQTPRYLIKTRGQQVTLSCSPISGHRSVSWYQQTPGQGLQFLFEYFSETQRNKGNFPGRFSGRQFSNSRSEMNVSTLELGDSALYLCASSLQGAIGSPLHFGNGTRLTVT.

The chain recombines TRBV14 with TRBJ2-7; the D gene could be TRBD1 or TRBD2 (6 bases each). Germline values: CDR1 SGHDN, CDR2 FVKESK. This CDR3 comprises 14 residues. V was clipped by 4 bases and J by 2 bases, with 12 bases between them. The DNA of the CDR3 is TGTGCCAGCAGCCGCGGGACAAACCCCTACGAGCAGTACTTC. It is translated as CASSRGTNPYEQYF.

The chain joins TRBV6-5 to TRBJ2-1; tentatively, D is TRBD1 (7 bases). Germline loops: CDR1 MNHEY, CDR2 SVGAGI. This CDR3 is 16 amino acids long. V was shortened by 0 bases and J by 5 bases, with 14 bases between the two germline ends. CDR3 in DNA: TGTGCCAGCAGTTACTCGGCAGGGGGGAGGCACAATGAGCAGTTCTTC. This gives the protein CASSYSAGGRHNEQFF.

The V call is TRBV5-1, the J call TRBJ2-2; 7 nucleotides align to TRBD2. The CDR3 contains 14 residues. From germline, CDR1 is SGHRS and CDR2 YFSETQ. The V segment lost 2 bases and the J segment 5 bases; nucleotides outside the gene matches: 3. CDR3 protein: CASSFNSGTGELFF. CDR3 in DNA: TGCGCCAGCAGCTTCAATAGCGGGACCGGGGAGCTGTTTTTT.

This CDR3 reads CASSQEEEGEAFF. The DNA of the CDR3 is TGTGCCAGCAGCCAAGAGGAGGAGGGTGAAGCTTTCTTT. The chain uses TRBV4-2 and TRBJ1-1; unclear D gene. This CDR3 region has 13 residues. V dropped 0 bases and J dropped 7 bases, with 9 bases sitting between them. Germline CDR1 is LGHNA and CDR2 is YNFKEQ.

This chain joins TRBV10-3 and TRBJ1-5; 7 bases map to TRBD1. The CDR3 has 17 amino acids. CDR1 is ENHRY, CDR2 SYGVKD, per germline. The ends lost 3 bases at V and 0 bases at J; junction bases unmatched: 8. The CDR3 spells CAISDGRGAYSNQPQHF. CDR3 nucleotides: TGTGCCATCAGTGATGGCAGGGGGGCCTATAGCAATCAGCCCCAGCATTTT.

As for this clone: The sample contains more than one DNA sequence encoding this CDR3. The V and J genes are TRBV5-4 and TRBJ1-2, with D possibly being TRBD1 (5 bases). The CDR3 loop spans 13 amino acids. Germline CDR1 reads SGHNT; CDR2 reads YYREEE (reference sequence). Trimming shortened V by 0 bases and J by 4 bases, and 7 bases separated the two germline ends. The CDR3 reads CASSLGGGYGYTF. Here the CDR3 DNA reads TGTGCCAGCAGCTTGGGGGGCGGCTATGGCTACACCTTC.

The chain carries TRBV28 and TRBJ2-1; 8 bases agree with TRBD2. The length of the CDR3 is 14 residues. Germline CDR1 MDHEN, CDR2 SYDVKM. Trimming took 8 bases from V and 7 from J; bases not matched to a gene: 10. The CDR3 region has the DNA TGTGCCAGCTTCTGGAGCGGGAGCAGGAATGAGCAGTTCTTC. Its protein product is CASFWSGSRNEQFF.

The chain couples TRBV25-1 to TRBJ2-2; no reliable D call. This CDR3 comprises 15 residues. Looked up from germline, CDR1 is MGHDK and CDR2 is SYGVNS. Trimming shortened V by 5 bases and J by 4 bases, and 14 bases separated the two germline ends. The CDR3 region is CASSRARMGTGELFF. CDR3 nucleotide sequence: TGTGCCAGCAGTCGGGCCCGGATGGGCACCGGGGAGCTGTTTTTT.

CDR3 sequence reads: CASSQEPSASSYNEQFF. CDR3 bases: TGTGCCAGCAGCCAAGAGCCCAGCGCTAGCTCCTACAATGAGCAGTTCTTC. This chain joins TRBV4-2 and TRBJ2-1; D is ambiguous. CDR3 size: 17 residues. Germline V gene sequence: CDR1 LGHNA, CDR2 YNFKEQ. The germline V and J ends were trimmed by 0 bases and 0 bases, with 12 bases remaining between them.

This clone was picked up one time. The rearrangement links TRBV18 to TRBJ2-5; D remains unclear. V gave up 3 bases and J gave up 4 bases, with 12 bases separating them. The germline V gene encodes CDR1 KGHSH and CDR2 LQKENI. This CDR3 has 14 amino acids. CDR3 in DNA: TGTGCCAGCTCACCGGTGGATTTCGGAGAGACCCAGTACTTC. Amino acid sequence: CASSPVDFGETQYF.

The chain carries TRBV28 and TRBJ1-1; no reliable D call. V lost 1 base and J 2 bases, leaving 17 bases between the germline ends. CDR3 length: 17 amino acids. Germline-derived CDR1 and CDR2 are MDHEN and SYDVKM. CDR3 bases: TGTGCCAGCAGTTTATACCCATCTCGGACGGGAAACACTGAAGCTTTCTTT. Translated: CASSLYPSRTGNTEAFF.